Following are 8 T cell receptor beta chains from one sample sequenced in a study of blood T cell repertoires in COVID-19 (dated by TCRdb to about 2020). The library was produced with the immunoSEQ multiplex PCR assay. TCRdb took this table from immuneACCESS and kept in-frame rearrangements with V and J called. Such tables lack part of the clones; where checked against another copy, unresolved V genes explain under half of the gap, and the rest is unexplained. Here the sample has 150,000 to 200,000 clones; roughly 90% occur a single time. The ten top clones hold 15% to 20% of the sample. The specimen sequenced was peripheral blood. These TCRs come from a man in his sixties with active or convalescent COVID-19.

The J gene is TRBJ1-1, the V gene TRBV7-8; a weak D match, TRBD1 (5 bases). The CDR3 covers 14 residues. Trimming took off 0 bases at V and 4 bases at J, with 9 bases between the two ends. Germline V gene lookup returns CDR1 SGHVS and CDR2 FQNEAQ. In DNA, the CDR3 is TGTGCCAGCAGCTTAGCGCAACAGGCCACTGAAGCTTTCTTT. Translated, it gives CASSLAQQATEAFF.

The chain couples TRBV6-5 to TRBJ2-5, with TRBD1 identical over 10 bases. V lost 6 bases to trimming and J lost 5 bases; unmatched junction nucleotides: 6. Germline assignment: CDR1 MNHEY and CDR2 SVGAGI. This CDR3 spans 14 amino acids. CDR3 in amino acids: CASRMTGGGETQYF. The CDR3 DNA reads as TGTGCCAGCAGGATGACAGGGGGCGGGGAGACCCAGTACTTC.

J is TRBJ2-7 and V is TRBV7-9; 13 nucleotides match TRBD2. The CDR3 runs 15 residues. The V gene's germline CDR1 is SEHNR and CDR2 FQNEAQ (reference sequence). V lost 5 bases to trimming and J lost 5 bases; unmatched junction nucleotides: 6. CDR3 nucleotide sequence: TGTGCCAGCAGCCCTTGGACTAGCGGGAGTGACGAGCAGTACTTC. Its protein product is CASSPWTSGSDEQYF.

This clone was counted between two and nine times. CDR3: CASLIGTEAFF. CDR3 DNA sequence: TGTGCCAGCCTGATCGGGACTGAAGCTTTCTTT. This chain connects TRBV19 to TRBJ1-1; D is ambiguous. V gave up 9 bases and J gave up 5 bases, with 10 bases separating them. There are 11 residues in the CDR3. Germline V CDR1 and CDR2: LNHDA, SQIVND (reference sequence).

The gene calls are TRBV4-2 and TRBJ2-2; D perhaps matches TRBD2 (5 bases). The V end was cut by 0 bases, the J end by 6 bases, with 11 bases between. Germline V lookup: CDR1 LGHNA, CDR2 YNFKEQ. The CDR3 is 15 amino acids. The CDR3 spells CASSQEREIAGELFF. In DNA, the CDR3 is TGTGCCAGCAGCCAAGAGAGGGAGATCGCCGGGGAGCTGTTTTTT.

As regards this clone: This CDR3 is also generated by other DNA sequences in the sample. The V gene is TRBV11-2, the J gene TRBJ1-1, with D possibly matching TRBD1 (5 bases). The CDR3 runs to 14 residues. Trimming took 1 base from V and 4 from J, leaving 10 bases between them. Looked up from germline, CDR1 is SGHAT and CDR2 is FQNNGV. The chain's CDR3 is CASSLALQGTEAFF. Written as DNA, the CDR3 is TGTGCCAGCAGCTTAGCTCTTCAGGGCACTGAAGCTTTCTTT.

V and J are TRBV7-2 and TRBJ2-7, with 11 bases that match TRBD2. Trimming removed 5 bases from V and 4 bases from J; junction bases left unmatched: 7. This CDR3 region has 15 residues. The germline V gene encodes CDR1 SGHTA and CDR2 FQGNSA. Here the CDR3 DNA reads TGTGCCAGCAGCACTCTAGCGGGAGGTCGGTACGAGCAGTACTTC. This encodes CASSTLAGGRYEQYF. Based on the CDR3 plus reference TRBV7-2 and TRBJ2-7, the full variable domain is GAGVSQSPSNKVTEKGKDVELRCDPISGHTALYWYRQSLGQGLEFLIYFQGNSAPDKSGLPSDRFSAERTGGSVSTLTIQRTQQEDSAVYLCASSTLAGGRYEQYFGPGTRLTVT.

The chain links TRBV3-1 (or the pseudogene TRBV3-2) to TRBJ1-1; TRBD1 matches at 7 bases. The V and J ends lost 0 bases and 8 bases, in that order; junction bases with no gene match: 6. CDR3 size: 14 residues. CDR1 is LGHDT and CDR2 is YNNKEL in the germline V gene (reference sequence). The CDR3 sequence: CASSQDLWDREAFF. CDR3 sequence (DNA): TGTGCCAGCAGCCAAGATCTTTGGGACAGAGAAGCTTTCTTT.